The T cell receptor (beta chain) under discussion was sequenced for a study of graft-versus-host responses after intestinal transplantation. About the research overall: Every transplant recipient was induced with anti-thymocyte globulin, then maintained on tacrolimus and steroids for two to three years. Study results and caveats: GvH clones surfaced in recipient marrow, some emerging earlier in ileum or blood. Peak GvH clone levels in circulation were associated with early post-transplant HvG declines.

This clone was detected only once. The antigen is not known. V dropped 5 bases and J dropped 2 bases, with 19 bases sitting between them. Germline V gene sequence: CDR1 PRHDT, CDR2 FYEKMQ (reference sequence). This CDR3 has 16 amino acids. Generated by immunoSEQ multiplex PCR, the TCRdb table keeps only in-frame clones and is missing some. This sample has fewer than 120,000 clones, with 93% found just once. This receptor was obtained from a human donor who received an intestinal transplant. The sequencing used unstimulated CD8+ T cells sorted from spleen or lymph node cells, collected before intestinal transplant. V gene TRBV13 combines with J gene TRBJ2-7, with D possibly matching TRBD2 (5 bases). The DNA of the CDR3 is TGTGCCAGCAGCACCAACTACGTGGGAGAAACCTACGAGCAGTACTTC. It is translated as CASSTNYVGETYEQYF.